What follows are 17 T cell receptor beta chains derived from one specimen sequenced in a study of blood T cell repertoires in COVID-19. Profiling relied on immunoSEQ multiplex PCR, and the TCRdb table lists in-frame clones only, not all of them. The table has 41,000 or so clones, nearly 90% seen once. Sequencing was carried out using peripheral blood. The receptors stem from a man in his sixties with acute or convalescent COVID-19.

V and J are TRBV4-1 and TRBJ1-6; 8 bases line up with TRBD1. Germline lookup yields CDR1 MGHRA and CDR2 YSYEKL. The ends lost 3 bases at V and 6 bases at J; junction bases unmatched: 10. This CDR3 is 17 amino acids long. CDR3 in DNA: TGCGCCAGCAGCCAGCGGTCCCAGGGGGCATCTAATTCACCCCTCCACTTT. Protein: CASSQRSQGASNSPLHF.

The chain is built from TRBV14 and TRBJ2-1; 8 nucleotides align to TRBD2. This CDR3 is 15 amino acids long. Germline V gives CDR1 SGHDN, CDR2 FVKESK. J gave up 8 bases and V 4 bases, and 10 bases lay outside the gene matches. The CDR3 DNA sequence: TGTGCCAGCAGCCTCGGGACTAGTGGTAGCGATGAGCAGTTCTTC. This sequence encodes CASSLGTSGSDEQFF.

This clone has only a few counts. The rearrangement joins TRBV30 to TRBJ1-1, with unresolved D. Germline V gene data show CDR1 as GTSNPN and CDR2 as SVGIG (reference sequence). V shed 0 bases and J shed 4 bases, with 3 bases lying between them. The CDR3 contains 11 residues. The DNA for the CDR3 is TGTGCCTGGAGTGTACTCACTGAAGCTTTCTTT. Residues: CAWSVLTEAFF.

The rearrangement links TRBV11-2 to TRBJ1-3; TRBD1 agrees at 10 bases. The V gene's germline CDR1 is SGHAT and CDR2 FQNNGV. This CDR3 is built from 16 residues. V dropped 3 bases and J dropped 11; count of bases not matched to a gene: 13. This chain's CDR3 is CASSFSGQGLNSAIYF. The CDR3 DNA reads as TGTGCCAGCAGCTTCTCGGGACAGGGGTTGAATTCCGCCATATATTTT.

This clone was found a few times. The chain employs TRBV19 and TRBJ1-1, with TRBD1 matching over 9 bases. Per germline, CDR1 LNHDA and CDR2 SQIVND (reference sequence). The ends lost 6 bases at V and 4 bases at J; junction bases unmatched: 15. CDR3 length equals 17 residues. CDR3 nucleotides: TGTGCCAGTAGCCAACCGTCCCGGGGACAGGGTGGCACTGAAGCTTTCTTT. Amino acid sequence: CASSQPSRGQGGTEAFF.

This chain joins TRBV12-3 or TRBV12-4 and TRBJ1-2, with D possibly TRBD1 on 5 matching bases. This CDR3 contains 12 residues. Deletions cut 6 bases from V and 7 bases from J, with 12 bases between. The CDR3 loop is CASRAGLGGYTF. In DNA form, the CDR3 reads TGTGCCAGCAGAGCAGGGCTTGGTGGCTACACCTTC.

This clone has a single count. This chain connects TRBV19 to TRBJ1-3; weak D call: TRBD1 (5 bases). CDR1 is LNHDA, CDR2 SQIVND, per germline (reference sequence). This CDR3 spans 12 amino acids. CDR3 amino acids: CASRQSGNTIYF. The CDR3 bases are TGTGCTTCTAGACAGTCTGGAAACACCATATATTTT. The full variable domain, rest sourced from reference TRBV19 and TRBJ1-3, is DGGITQSPKYLFRKEGQNVTLSCEQNLNHDAMYWYRQDPGQGLRLIYYSQIVNDFQKGDIAEGYSVSREKKESFPLTVTSAQKNPTAFYLCASRQSGNTIYFGEGSWLTVV.

V usage is TRBV27 and J usage is TRBJ1-2; a possible D gene is TRBD1 (5 bases). V lost 0 bases to trimming and J lost 4 bases, with 12 bases between them. The germline V gene encodes CDR1 MNHEY and CDR2 SMNVEV (reference sequence). The CDR3 runs 15 residues. The CDR3 loop reads CASSLSDSAVYGYTF. The CDR3 nucleotides are TGTGCCAGCAGTTTATCCGACAGTGCGGTCTATGGCTACACCTTC.

This clone has a single count. V is TRBV6-5 and J is TRBJ1-1; D possibly corresponds to TRBD1 (6 bases). V was pared by 6 bases and J by 0 bases, with 11 bases between. This CDR3 comprises 14 residues. The germline CDR1 and CDR2 sequences are MNHEY and SVGAGI. This CDR3 reads CASRVQGVNTEAFF. The CDR3 bases are TGTGCCAGCAGGGTACAGGGAGTGAACACTGAAGCTTTCTTT.

The CDR3 loop reads CASSSGQFEQFF. CDR3 bases: TGTGCCAGCTCATCTGGACAGTTTGAGCAGTTCTTC. The chain couples TRBV18 to TRBJ2-1; tentatively, D is TRBD1 (6 bases). CDR3 length: 12 residues. The germline V and J ends were trimmed by 5 bases and 9 bases, with 11 bases remaining between them. CDR1 is KGHSH and CDR2 is LQKENI in the germline V gene. Supplemented by reference TRBV18 and TRBJ2-1, the full variable domain reads NAGVMQNPRHLVRRRGQEARLRCSPMKGHSHVYWYRQLPEEGLKFMVYLQKENIIDESGMPKERFSAEFPKEGPSILRIQQVVRGDSAAYFCASSSGQFEQFFGPGTRLTVL.

The chain recombines TRBV2 with TRBJ1-5; 8 positions agree with TRBD1. The germline gives CDR1 SNHLY, CDR2 FYNNEI. V was clipped by 5 bases and J by 0 bases; unmatched bases: 3. The CDR3 has 15 residues. The CDR3 protein is CASSKTGDSNQPQHF. As DNA, the CDR3 is TGTGCCAGCAGTAAGACAGGGGATAGCAATCAGCCCCAGCATTTT.

The chain uses TRBV5-4 and TRBJ1-2, with D unclear. V lost 0 bases and J 2 bases, leaving 14 bases between the germline ends. This CDR3 spans 16 amino acids. Germline CDR1 reads SGHNT; CDR2 reads YYREEE (reference sequence). CDR3 loop: CASSLEVGSGNYGYTF. DNA for the CDR3: TGTGCCAGCAGCTTGGAGGTCGGATCGGGGAACTATGGCTACACCTTC. Combining the CDR3 with reference TRBV5-4 and TRBJ1-2 gives the whole variable domain ETGVTQSPTHLIKTRGQQVTLRCSSQSGHNTVSWYQQALGQGPQFIFQYYREEENGRGNFPPRFSGLQFPNYSSELNVNALELDDSALYLCASSLEVGSGNYGYTFGSGTRLTVV.

The V gene is TRBV19, the J gene TRBJ1-4; 7 positions agree with TRBD1. The V segment lost 6 bases and the J segment 4 bases; nucleotides outside the gene matches: 8. This CDR3 has 15 residues. Germline CDR1 and CDR2: LNHDA and SQIVND (reference sequence). The CDR3 here is CASSPLTGNNEKLFF. The CDR3 bases are TGTGCCAGTAGCCCCTTGACAGGGAATAATGAAAAACTGTTTTTT.

The gene calls are TRBV6-5 and TRBJ2-3, with 8 bases matching TRBD2. The CDR3 is 14 amino acids. CDR1 is MNHEY and CDR2 is SVGAGI in the germline V gene. V shed 6 bases, J shed 6 bases, and the junction held 8 bases outside the gene matches. CDR3 DNA sequence: TGTGCCAGCAGGGCGAGCGGGGGCGGGGATACGCAGTATTTT. It is translated as CASRASGGGDTQYF.

The chain recombines TRBV5-6 with TRBJ1-5; 7 bases are shared with TRBD1. CDR1 and CDR2 from the germline V gene are SGHDT and YYEEEE. This CDR3 spans 15 amino acids. V dropped 0 bases and J dropped 1; count of bases not matched to a gene: 1. The CDR3 loop is CASSLGTGSNQPQHF. Here the CDR3 DNA reads TGTGCCAGCAGCTTGGGGACAGGAAGCAATCAGCCCCAGCATTTT.

The chain couples TRBV5-1 to TRBJ2-3; D is possibly TRBD2 (6 bases). The CDR3 runs to 16 residues. V lost 0 bases and J lost 4, with 15 bases in between. Germline CDR1 SGHRS, CDR2 YFSETQ. The CDR3 DNA is TGCGCCAGCAGCTTGGCTAGCGATGGGATTGCAGATACGCAGTATTTT. Translating gives CASSLASDGIADTQYF.

The rearrangement links TRBV7-9 to TRBJ2-1; TRBD2 is a possible D gene (5 bases). This CDR3 spans 13 amino acids. Between the trimmed V and J ends, which lost 2 bases and 5 bases, there was a span of 7 bases. Germline V CDR1 and CDR2: SEHNR, FQNEAQ (reference sequence). CDR3 sequence reads: CASSLSRDNEQFF. CDR3 in DNA: TGTGCCAGCAGCTTATCGAGGGACAATGAGCAGTTCTTC.